This record concerns one T cell receptor beta chain sequence. The antigen remains unidentified. Measured with immunoSEQ multiplex PCR; TCRdb has only the in-frame clones, and not every one. The sample shows approximately 68,000 clones, roughly 91% of them seen only once. This entry is derived from a study of T cell responses to AZD1222 COVID-19 vaccine. General study findings and limits: Spike-wide vaccine-associated CD4 TCRs dominated at 160-218 and 743-854. Repertoire sampling was restricted to post-peak T cell response timepoints.

The germline V and J ends were trimmed by 4 bases and 0 bases, with 14 bases remaining between them. The germline CDR1 and CDR2 sequences are SGHNT and YYREEE (reference sequence). The CDR3 is 15 residues long. This TCR was recovered from an adult who received the MenACWY meningococcal vaccine as a control. The chain uses TRBV5-4 and TRBJ2-7; unclear D gene. Source: peripheral blood, taken 28 days after the second dose of the MenACWY control vaccine. The CDR3 DNA reads as TGTGCCAGCAGCCCGAGGTCCGAGAGCTCCTACGAGCAGTACTTC. It is translated as CASSPRSESSYEQYF.